The 26 T cell receptor beta chains in this list originate from one sample, sequenced in a study of shared clonotypes between healthy human individuals. Assay: immunoSEQ multiplex PCR; the TCRdb copy retains only in-frame clones and omits some. The table lists approximately 2,000,000 clones, 80% to 95% of them singletons. The specimen was naive CD4+ T cells from PBMCs. As to subset: CD45RA+ positively selected. These receptors all come from a man aged 18 to 29 in good health. Some clones in this sample may be carry-over from other donors' samples.

This clone was counted only a few times. The chain links TRBV19 to TRBJ2-5; no clear D. The length of the CDR3 is 13 residues. The V and J ends lost 5 bases and 6 bases respectively, with 13 bases between them. CDR1 and CDR2 (germline): LNHDA, SQIVND (reference sequence). Here the CDR3 DNA reads TGTGCCAGTAGTTCCTCGTTTAAACAGACCCAGTACTTC. Translating it yields CASSSSFKQTQYF.

This clone was recorded only once. The chain links TRBV19 to TRBJ1-2, with unresolved D. The V and J ends lost 7 bases and 7 bases respectively, with 19 bases between them. Germline V gives CDR1 LNHDA, CDR2 SQIVND (reference sequence). CDR3 size: 14 residues. Here the CDR3 DNA reads TGTGCCAGTAAGCAGCGAGACGGGGTGAGTGGCTACACCTTC. Its protein product is CASKQRDGVSGYTF.

The chain combines TRBV27 with TRBJ1-5; D might be TRBD1 (5 bases). V dropped 6 bases and J dropped 7 bases, with 16 bases sitting between them. This CDR3 is built from 14 residues. The germline V gene encodes CDR1 MNHEY and CDR2 SMNVEV (reference sequence). In nucleotides, the CDR3 is TGTGCCAGCAGCTTAATCAGGGAAGGACAGCCCCAGCATTTT. As protein: CASSLIREGQPQHF.

V usage is TRBV6-5 and J usage is TRBJ1-1; D unclear. Trimming cost V 5 bases and J 1 base, with 8 bases left between them. Germline values: CDR1 MNHEY, CDR2 SVGAGI. This CDR3 has 13 residues. The CDR3 here is CASSDRRNTEAFF. The CDR3 region has the DNA TGTGCCAGCAGTGACCGACGGAACACTGAAGCTTTCTTT.

V gene TRBV14 combines with J gene TRBJ2-1; 12 bases align to TRBD2. Germline-derived CDR1 and CDR2 are SGHDN and FVKESK. The V segment lost 5 bases and the J segment 0 bases; nucleotides outside the gene matches: 5. The CDR3 runs 17 residues. CDR3 in amino acids: CASSTSSGRGSYNEQFF. The CDR3 DNA reads as TGTGCCAGCAGCACCTCTAGCGGGAGGGGCTCCTACAATGAGCAGTTCTTC.

The J gene is TRBJ2-1, the V gene TRBV15; tentatively, D is TRBD2 (5 bases). Germline V lookup: CDR1 LNHNV, CDR2 YYDKDF (reference sequence). The CDR3 contains 16 residues. Trimming cost V 0 bases and J 0 bases, with 9 bases left between them. CDR3: CATSRDERSSYNEQFF. The CDR3 DNA sequence: TGTGCCACCAGCAGAGATGAGCGGAGCTCCTACAATGAGCAGTTCTTC.

The chain links TRBV12-5 to TRBJ2-2; 12 nucleotides align to TRBD2. The CDR3 totals 15 residues. Losses at the gene ends were 7 bases for V and 5 bases for J; bases not matched to a gene: 5. The germline V gene has CDR1 LGHNT and CDR2 FRNRAP. The CDR3 loop reads CASALAGGPTGELFF. As DNA, the CDR3 is TGTGCTAGTGCCCTAGCGGGAGGGCCGACCGGGGAGCTGTTTTTT.

Details on this clone: This same CDR3 is encoded by further DNA sequences in the sample. This chain connects TRBV7-3 to TRBJ2-3, with D maybe TRBD1 (5 bases). Germline V gene data show CDR1 as SGHTA and CDR2 as FQGTGA. This CDR3 is built from 14 residues. With 2 bases removed from V and 2 bases from J, the gap between germline ends came to 8 bases. This CDR3 reads CASSLSRATDTQYF. The CDR3, as DNA: TGTGCCAGCAGCTTATCCAGGGCCACAGATACGCAGTATTTT.

The chain links TRBV28 to TRBJ1-2; D call uncertain. The V end lost 6 bases, the J end lost 6 bases, and 20 bases lay between the germline ends. The CDR3 spans 15 residues. Looked up from germline, CDR1 is MDHEN and CDR2 is SYDVKM. DNA of the CDR3: TGTGCCAGCAGACTACAAGGACGCAGCCTAAATGGCTACACCTTC. Translated, it gives CASRLQGRSLNGYTF.

This chain connects TRBV7-2 to TRBJ2-2; 10 bases are shared with TRBD1. Germline assignment: CDR1 SGHTA and CDR2 FQGNSA. The trim removed 3 bases at V and 8 bases at J, leaving 3 bases unmatched. The CDR3 is made up of 14 amino acids. CDR3 protein: CASSFDRGLGELFF. CDR3 in DNA: TGTGCCAGCAGCTTTGACAGGGGGCTTGGGGAGCTGTTTTTT.

This rearrangement joins TRBV30 to TRBJ1-4; D is undetermined. Germline V lookup: CDR1 GTSNPN, CDR2 SVGIG (reference sequence). With 1 base removed from V and 4 bases from J, the gap between germline ends came to 10 bases. This CDR3 contains 14 residues. The CDR3 coding sequence is TGTGCCTGGAGTGGGGTCAGGCTTAATGAAAAACTGTTTTTT. Amino acid sequence: CAWSGVRLNEKLFF.

Comments on this clone: This may be a read error, as it is one base from a much larger clone. The chain carries TRBV7-8 and TRBJ1-1, with no clear D. Between the trimmed V and J ends, which lost 1 base and 1 base, there was a span of 4 bases. CDR3 length: 13 amino acids. CDR1 SGHVS and CDR2 FQNEAQ come from the germline V gene. The CDR3: CASSLEGNTEAFF. The CDR3 region has the DNA TGTGCCAGCAGCTTAGAGGGGAACACTGAAGCTTTCTTT. Looking up the rest from reference TRBV7-8 and TRBJ1-1 gives the full variable domain: GAGVSQSPRYKVAKRGQDVALRCDPISGHVSLFWYQQALGQGPEFLTYFQNEAQLDKSGLPSDRFFAERPEGSVSTLKIQRTQQEDSAVYLCASSLEGNTEAFFGQGTRLTVV.

The rearrangement uses TRBV30 and TRBJ1-3; D is perhaps TRBD1 (6 bases). Germline lookup yields CDR1 GTSNPN and CDR2 SVGIG (reference sequence). This CDR3 has 13 amino acids. Trimming took 7 bases from V and 4 from J, leaving 14 bases between them. The DNA for the CDR3 is TGTGCCTCAAGAAGGGACAACGGAAACACCATATATTTT. Protein: CASRRDNGNTIYF. Variable domain in full (rest from reference TRBV30 and TRBJ1-3): SQTIHQWPATLVQPVGSPLSLECTVEGTSNPNLYWYRQAAGRGLQLLFYSVGIGQISSEVPQNLSASRPQDRQFILSSKKLLLSDSGFYLCASRRDNGNTIYFGEGSWLTVV.

This chain connects TRBV7-9 to TRBJ1-2, with unresolved D. V lost 1 base and J lost 1, with 13 bases in between. Germline loops: CDR1 SEHNR, CDR2 FQNEAQ (reference sequence). This CDR3 contains 16 residues. The DNA for the CDR3 is TGTGCCAGCAGCTTAGAGTTCGGGGTGTTTAACTATGGCTACACCTTC. It encodes CASSLEFGVFNYGYTF.

The J gene is TRBJ1-1, the V gene TRBV28; D may be TRBD1 (5 bases). The CDR3 consists of 12 residues. Germline CDR1 and CDR2: MDHEN and SYDVKM. V lost 8 bases and J lost 4, with 11 bases in between. The CDR3 sequence: CASWTGGTEAFF. The DNA of the CDR3 is TGTGCCAGCTGGACGGGGGGCACTGAAGCTTTCTTT.

This chain uses TRBV5-1 with TRBJ2-3, with TRBD1 matching 9 bases. With 0 bases clipped from V and 5 bases from J, the junction kept 4 bases outside the gene matches. The germline V gene encodes CDR1 SGHRS and CDR2 YFSETQ. The CDR3 totals 15 residues. DNA of the CDR3: TGCGCCAGCAGCTTGGATGGGACAGGGTTAGATACGCAGTATTTT. Amino acid sequence: CASSLDGTGLDTQYF.

The gene calls are TRBV11-3 and TRBJ2-7; 10 nucleotides line up with TRBD2. The V gene end was trimmed by 1 base and the J gene end by 3 bases; junction bases not matched to a gene: 3. CDR1 and CDR2 from the germline V gene are SGHNT and YENEEA. CDR3 length equals 15 residues. The CDR3 region has the DNA TGTGCCAGCAGCTTAGGGCCTAGCGGGAGCTACGAGCAGTACTTC. Protein product: CASSLGPSGSYEQYF.

Turning to this clone: This sample also contains other DNA sequences that code for the same CDR3. V gene TRBV27 combines with J gene TRBJ1-1; 10 bases agree with TRBD1. Trimming removed 6 bases from V and 4 bases from J; junction bases left unmatched: 8. CDR3 length equals 15 residues. Germline lookup yields CDR1 MNHEY and CDR2 SMNVEV (reference sequence). The CDR3 nucleotides are TGTGCCAGCAGCGTCCCGGGACAGGGGTCCACTGAAGCTTTCTTT. As protein: CASSVPGQGSTEAFF.

This clone showed up just a few times. This sample includes further DNA sequences coding for the same CDR3. The chain links TRBV2 to TRBJ1-5; tentative D call: TRBD1 (5 bases). CDR3 length equals 13 residues. Between the trimmed V and J ends, which lost 3 bases and 6 bases, there was a span of 9 bases. Germline CDR1 is SNHLY and CDR2 is FYNNEI. This CDR3 is CASSEQGGQPQHF. CDR3 in DNA: TGTGCCAGCAGTGAGCAGGGCGGTCAGCCCCAGCATTTT.

The chain uses TRBV20-1 and TRBJ2-7; D ambiguous. V gave up 3 bases and J gave up 4 bases, with 7 bases separating them. The germline gives CDR1 DFQATT, CDR2 SNEGSKA (reference sequence). The CDR3 has 11 amino acids. The CDR3, as DNA: TGCAGTGCTAGCAACGGATACGAGCAGTACTTC. Amino acids: CSASNGYEQYF.

The V and J genes are TRBV6-6 and TRBJ1-5; no reliable D call. Between the trimmed V and J ends, which lost 2 bases and 7 bases, there was a span of 15 bases. CDR1 and CDR2 (germline): MNHNY, SVGAGI (reference sequence). CDR3 length equals 15 residues. CDR3 sequence: CASSYGSGIQQPQHF. The DNA of the CDR3 is TGTGCCAGCAGTTACGGTTCGGGGATACAACAGCCCCAGCATTTT.

V usage is TRBV5-1 and J usage is TRBJ2-1; possible D gene TRBD2, 6 bases. The V end was cut by 4 bases, the J end by 1 base, with 15 bases between. The germline CDR1 and CDR2 sequences are SGHRS and YFSETQ. The CDR3 consists of 16 residues. The CDR3 loop is CASSPIAVGSYNEQFF. CDR3 sequence (DNA): TGCGCCAGCAGCCCCATAGCGGTCGGGTCCTACAATGAGCAGTTCTTC.

This rearrangement joins TRBV10-3 to TRBJ2-7, with 11 bases that match TRBD1. CDR1 ENHRY and CDR2 SYGVKD come from the germline V gene. The CDR3 has 15 residues. The V gene end was trimmed by 2 bases and the J gene end by 5 bases; junction bases not matched to a gene: 5. The CDR3 region is CAISETGQGVDEQYF. CDR3 DNA sequence: TGTGCCATCAGTGAGACGGGACAGGGGGTGGACGAGCAGTACTTC.

This chain connects TRBV18 to TRBJ2-3, with D perhaps given as TRBD1 or TRBD2 (5 bases each). The V end lost 4 bases, the J end lost 1 base, and 15 bases lay between the germline ends. CDR3 length: 16 residues. Germline CDR1 KGHSH, CDR2 LQKENI. CDR3 sequence: CASSRARDGGTDTQYF. CDR3 bases: TGTGCCAGCTCACGGGCCAGGGACGGTGGCACAGATACGCAGTATTTT.

The chain has TRBV7-8 and TRBJ2-7; D unresolved. CDR1 is SGHVS and CDR2 is FQNEAQ in the germline V gene. Trimming left V 5 bases short and J 6 bases short, with 14 bases between. The CDR3 is 13 residues long. The CDR3, as DNA: TGTGCCAGCAGCGCCTCTAAGGTCGGCGAGCAGTACTTC. Translation gives CASSASKVGEQYF.

This sequence joins TRBV7-3 and TRBJ1-1, with D hard to call. Germline values: CDR1 SGHTA, CDR2 FQGTGA. V was pared by 5 bases and J by 4 bases, with 17 bases between. This CDR3 region has 15 residues. The CDR3 protein is CASSPSGTLGTEAFF. Here the CDR3 DNA reads TGTGCCAGCAGCCCCAGCGGAACCCTCGGCACTGAAGCTTTCTTT.